A single sample gave rise to the 24 T cell receptor beta chains below, sequenced in a study of response to subunit inactivated influenza vaccine. TCRdb ran MiXCR on the RT-PCR reads and lists one entry per CDR3 protein. The data hold a few hundred thousand distinct CDR3 sequences, with roughly 22% observed a single time. The material sequenced was PBMCs from blood, taken less than 22 months after vaccination. These receptor sequences come from a man aged 50-75 years who received an inactivated influenza vaccine.

This clonotype was observed a handful of times. The rearrangement uses TRBV4-3 and TRBJ2-1; 8 nucleotides line up with TRBD2. Germline V gene sequence: CDR1 LGHNA, CDR2 YSLEER. Unmatched junction bases numbered 7, after V lost 3 bases and J lost 3 bases. The CDR3 covers 16 residues. DNA for the CDR3: TGCGCCAGCAGCCAGGGTATAGCGGGAAGCTACAATGAGCAGTTCTTC. This gives the protein CASSQGIAGSYNEQFF.

The chain couples TRBV12-5 to TRBJ1-1; D is undetermined. V was pared by 6 bases and J by 6 bases, with 14 bases between. CDR1 LGHNT and CDR2 FRNRAP come from the germline V gene. This CDR3 region has 13 residues. The DNA of the CDR3 is TGTGCTAGTGGCGTTTCAGGAATACCTGAAGCTTTCTTT. This sequence encodes CASGVSGIPEAFF.

The rearrangement uses TRBV10-1 and TRBJ2-1; TRBD2 matches 9 bases. The CDR3 has 17 amino acids. The V gene's germline CDR1 is WNHNN and CDR2 SYGVQD (reference sequence). Trimming at V came to 0 bases and at J to 5 bases, leaving 8 bases not matched to a gene. The CDR3 loop reads CASSESYQRGAHNEQFF. The CDR3 nucleotides read TGCGCCAGCAGTGAGTCGTACCAGCGGGGGGCCCACAATGAGCAGTTCTTC.

This clonotype showed up just a few times. The V call is TRBV12-3 or TRBV12-4, the J call TRBJ2-1; D is undetermined. The CDR3 is 15 amino acids. Trimming removed 6 bases from V and 4 bases from J, with 16 bases in between. The CDR3 DNA sequence: TGTGCCAGCAGCCTAGAGTCGCAAGGGTACAATGAGCAGTTCTTC. As protein: CASSLESQGYNEQFF.

This clonotype has only a few counts. The rearrangement uses TRBV29-1 and TRBJ1-5; 9 bases are shared with TRBD1. This CDR3 has 14 residues. V shed 6 bases and J 4 bases; nucleotides not matched to a gene: 7. CDR1 and CDR2 (germline): SQVTM, ANQGSEA. CDR3 coding DNA: TGCAGCGTCGCCTCCGGGACAGGGAATCAGCCCCAGCATTTT. It is translated as CSVASGTGNQPQHF.

A few counts support this clonotype. The CDR3 DNA reads TGCAGCGTTGAAGATCTTCTCCGGGGGCAAGAGACCCAGTACTTC. Its protein product is CSVEDLLRGQETQYF. V is TRBV29-1 and J is TRBJ2-5, with D perhaps matching TRBD2 (6 bases). Germline CDR1 SQVTM, CDR2 ANQGSEA. CDR3 length: 15 residues. Deletions cut 0 bases from V and 2 bases from J, with 13 bases between.

This chain links TRBV20-1 with TRBJ2-3; 9 bases fit TRBD2. The CDR3 loop spans 16 amino acids. V lost 0 bases, J lost 8 bases, and 12 bases stayed unmatched. Germline assignment: CDR1 DFQATT and CDR2 SNEGSKA (reference sequence). The CDR3 DNA reads TGCAGTGCTAGAGATAGGGCGGGAGGGCTGTACAGTACGCAGTATTTT. It yields the protein CSARDRAGGLYSTQYF.

The chain couples TRBV4-2 to TRBJ1-5; D gene ambiguous. Germline CDR1 reads LGHNA; CDR2 reads YNFKEQ. The CDR3 extends over 14 amino acids. V lost 3 bases and J lost 2, with 8 bases in between. This chain's CDR3 is CASSQRLGNQPQHF. As DNA, the CDR3 is TGTGCCAGCAGCCAGAGACTGGGCAATCAGCCCCAGCATTTT.

Many counts were recorded for this clonotype. The chain has TRBV12-3 or TRBV12-4 and TRBJ1-1; D perhaps matches TRBD1 (5 bases). Trimming removed 2 bases at V and 0 bases at J, with 10 bases between. This CDR3 has 15 amino acids. In nucleotides, the CDR3 is TGTGCCAGCAGTTTAAGGCAGGGCATGAACACTGAAGCTTTCTTT. Protein product: CASSLRQGMNTEAFF.

This clonotype has at least ten counts. The genes are TRBV5-4 and TRBJ1-1; maybe TRBD1 (6 bases). Trimming shortened V by 4 bases and J by 2 bases, and 15 bases separated the two germline ends. Germline values: CDR1 SGHNT, CDR2 YYREEE (reference sequence). The CDR3 covers 15 residues. The CDR3 region has the DNA TGTGCCAGCAGCATCTCCGGGACAAGTAACACTGAAGCTTTCTTT. As protein: CASSISGTSNTEAFF.

Only a few counts were recorded for this clonotype. The chain couples TRBV20-1 to TRBJ1-1; D gene ambiguous. Germline V lookup: CDR1 DFQATT, CDR2 SNEGSKA (reference sequence). The CDR3 contains 13 residues. V lost 0 bases, J lost 1 base, and 6 bases lay in between. The CDR3 protein is CSARDWANTEAFF. The DNA of the CDR3 is TGCAGTGCTAGAGACTGGGCGAACACTGAAGCTTTCTTT.

The chain has TRBV10-1 and TRBJ2-1; D assignment may be TRBD1 or TRBD2 (5 bases each). V shed 4 bases and J shed 8 bases, with 12 bases lying between them. The CDR3 extends over 13 amino acids. CDR1 and CDR2 (germline): WNHNN, SYGVQD (reference sequence). Here the CDR3 reads CASSGSWGYEQFF. The CDR3 nucleotides read TGCGCCAGCAGTGGCTCTTGGGGGTATGAGCAGTTCTTC.

The chain employs TRBV30 and TRBJ1-4, with no clear D. The CDR3 spans 12 residues. V was pared by 0 bases and J by 10 bases, with 9 bases between. From germline, CDR1 is GTSNPN and CDR2 SVGIG (reference sequence). The CDR3 reads CAWSVQTRKLFF. DNA for the CDR3: TGTGCCTGGAGTGTACAAACACGAAAACTGTTTTTT. The full variable domain, rest sourced from reference TRBV30 and TRBJ1-4, is SQTIHQWPATLVQPVGSPLSLECTVEGTSNPNLYWYRQAAGRGLQLLFYSVGIGQISSEVPQNLSASRPQDRQFILSSKKLLLSDSGFYLCAWSVQTRKLFFGSGTQLSVL.

V gene TRBV20-1 combines with J gene TRBJ2-5; D is possibly TRBD1 or TRBD2 (5 bases each). Germline assignment: CDR1 DFQATT and CDR2 SNEGSKA (reference sequence). Trimming cost V 2 bases and J 6 bases, with 16 bases left between them. The CDR3 runs 14 residues. The CDR3 coding sequence is TGCAGTGCTAGACCGGGGCCCCTTATGAAGACCCAGTACTTC. It yields the protein CSARPGPLMKTQYF.

This chain connects TRBV6-5 to TRBJ2-2; TRBD1 matches 10 bases. The CDR3 is made up of 16 amino acids. The V segment lost 2 bases and the J segment 9 bases; nucleotides outside the gene matches: 9. The germline V gene has CDR1 MNHEY and CDR2 SVGAGI. The chain's CDR3 is CASSYRDRGEFRELFF. CDR3 bases: TGTGCCAGCAGTTACCGGGACAGGGGAGAGTTCCGGGAGCTGTTTTTT.

The chain carries TRBV9 and TRBJ2-1, with TRBD2 matching over 8 bases. Per germline, CDR1 SGDLS and CDR2 YYNGEE. The CDR3 is 15 amino acids. V trimming: 3 bases; J trimming: 8 bases; junction bases outside the gene matches: 10. This CDR3 is CASSGGISGTYEQFF. CDR3 nucleotides: TGTGCCAGCAGCGGAGGTATTAGCGGGACTTATGAGCAGTTCTTC.

The chain recombines TRBV7-3 with TRBJ2-2, with unresolved D. V was clipped by 5 bases and J by 0 bases, with 13 bases between them. The CDR3 is made up of 16 amino acids. CDR1 is SGHTA, CDR2 FQGTGA, per germline. The CDR3 sequence: CASSLASRANTGELFF. CDR3 sequence (DNA): TGTGCCAGCAGCCTTGCCTCCCGAGCGAACACCGGGGAGCTGTTTTTT. Full variable domain (missing parts from reference TRBV7-3 and TRBJ2-2): GAGVSQTPSNKVTEKGKYVELRCDPISGHTALYWYRQSLGQGPEFLIYFQGTGAADDSGLPNDRFFAVRPEGSVSTLKIQRTERGDSAVYLCASSLASRANTGELFFGEGSRLTVL.

The V call is TRBV27, the J call TRBJ2-1; 10 positions match TRBD2. The CDR3 consists of 15 residues. Per the germline V gene, CDR1 is MNHEY and CDR2 is SMNVEV (reference sequence). J was trimmed by 5 bases and V by 1 base; bases with no gene match: 2. The CDR3 bases are TGTGCCAGCAGTTTATATAGCGGGAGGAACAATGAGCAGTTCTTC. Protein: CASSLYSGRNNEQFF.

This clonotype showed up just a few times. This rearrangement joins TRBV12-3 or TRBV12-4 to TRBJ1-2, with 8 bases identical to TRBD1. Germline trimming cut 6 bases from V and 1 base from J; bases unmatched to any gene: 7. This CDR3 has 15 amino acids. CDR3 region: CASRHRTGSNYGYTF. DNA for the CDR3: TGTGCCAGCAGACACCGGACAGGGAGTAACTATGGCTACACCTTC.

This chain joins TRBV10-1 and TRBJ2-3; 7 bases are shared with TRBD2. Germline CDR1 is WNHNN and CDR2 is SYGVQD (reference sequence). The CDR3 is 14 amino acids. Losses at the gene ends were 3 bases for V and 2 bases for J; bases not matched to a gene: 2. The CDR3 is CASSEAGYTDTQYF. The CDR3 region has the DNA TGCGCCAGCAGTGAAGCGGGATACACAGATACGCAGTATTTT.

This clonotype showed up many times. The chain couples TRBV7-2 to TRBJ1-5; no firm D call. The germline CDR1 and CDR2 sequences are SGHTA and FQGNSA. Trimming shortened V by 3 bases and J by 4 bases, and 7 bases separated the two germline ends. The CDR3 covers 13 residues. The CDR3 DNA sequence: TGTGCCAGCAGCTTTACGGCTAATCAGCCCCAGCATTTT. Residues: CASSFTANQPQHF.

The chain recombines TRBV28 with TRBJ2-3, with 7 bases fitting TRBD2. Germline values: CDR1 MDHEN, CDR2 SYDVKM. V trimming: 5 bases; J trimming: 2 bases; junction bases outside the gene matches: 19. The CDR3 has 19 amino acids. The CDR3 sequence is CASSPPTRVRGSLTDTQYF. In DNA form, the CDR3 reads TGTGCCAGCAGTCCACCCACCCGGGTGCGGGGGTCTCTCACAGATACGCAGTATTTT.

The rearrangement uses TRBV29-1 and TRBJ2-5, with a possible D match to TRBD1 (6 bases). Deletions cut 7 bases from V and 5 bases from J, with 17 bases between. Germline CDR1 and CDR2: SQVTM and ANQGSEA. This CDR3 spans 13 amino acids. This CDR3 is CSAGQSVWETQYF. The CDR3 DNA follows: TGCAGCGCAGGACAGTCGGTGTGGGAGACCCAGTACTTC.

This clonotype was observed a handful of times. CDR3 residues: CASSPGTTGGYTF. CDR3 DNA sequence: TGTGCCAGCAGCCCGGGGACCACAGGAGGCTACACCTTC. The V gene is TRBV27, the J gene TRBJ1-2; perhaps TRBD1 as D (5 bases). V was shortened by 6 bases and J by 8 bases, with 16 bases between the two germline ends. The CDR3 has 13 amino acids. CDR1 MNHEY and CDR2 SMNVEV come from the germline V gene (reference sequence).